A selection of T cell receptor beta chains follows, all from one sample in a study of response to subunit inactivated influenza vaccine. TCRdb re-called the RT-PCR reads through MiXCR, storing one row per CDR3 protein. Here the sample spans about half a million distinct CDR3 sequences, 25% being singletons. Material: CD4+ T cells sorted from PBMCs, obtained 4 to 6 days after vaccination. These receptors all stem from a man aged 45-65 years who received an inactivated influenza vaccine. Each CDR3 is given without its conserved first and last residue.

TRBV20-1	TRBJ2-3	SARGQTSGRATDTQY
TRBV14	TRBJ2-1	ASSQLGNNEQF
TRBV9	TRBJ2-1	ASSSIGGAGSYNEQF
TRBV12-3/TRBV12-4	TRBJ2-3	ASSLARGKTDTQY
TRBV3-1	TRBJ2-7	ASSQLAASYEQY
TRBV13	TRBJ2-1	ASSLKFLKDEQF
TRBV6-5	TRBJ2-5	ASSYSEGAWETQY
TRBV24-1	TRBJ2-1	ATSTIKLAGDSYNEQF
TRBV7-2	TRBJ2-1	ASSPMGQGLNEQF
TRBV20-1	TRBJ1-5	SALNEQGAGRQPQH
TRBV24-1	TRBJ2-2	ATSDGGRAGELF
TRBV4-1	TRBJ1-5	ASSLFMRQGQNQPQH
TRBV7-3	TRBJ2-3	ASSPSAGGAYTQY
TRBV19	TRBJ1-5	ASSRGREGQPQH
TRBV4-1	TRBJ2-7	ASSQDFGRAHEQY